This is a list of T cell receptor beta chains from one sample in a study of spatial heterogeneity in lung cancer. TCRdb independently ran MiXCR on the 5' RACE reads; one entry per CDR3 protein. The sample records approximately 56,000 distinct CDR3 sequences, under 8% being singletons. The source material was PBMCs, sampled at follow-up. The origin of the receptors is a female donor with early-stage non-small cell lung cancer. CDR3s include the opening cysteine and the closing phenylalanine or tryptophan. The D gene is left open where the match is weak. Only part of the rows carry a size: once, few, many, or a class if the clone is expanded.

j_call: TRBJ2-2; clone_size: many; v_call: TRBV7-7; d_call: TRBD2; cdr3_nt: TGTGCTAGCAGCTTGAGTTCGGGTTTAGCGGGCACCGGGGAGCTGTTTTTT; cdr3_aa: CASSLSSGLAGTGELFF
j_call: TRBJ1-3; clone_size: few; v_call: TRBV7-3; d_call: NA; cdr3_nt: TGTGCCAGCAGCTCGGGAATCGGGATCGGCACTGGAAACACCATATATTTT; cdr3_aa: CASSSGIGIGTGNTIYF
j_call: TRBJ2-6; clone_size: NA; v_call: TRBV7-2; d_call: NA; cdr3_nt: TGTGCCTATTCCGGCCTCTCTGGGGCCAACGTCCTGACTTTC; cdr3_aa: CAYSGLSGANVLTF
j_call: TRBJ2-3; clone_size: many; v_call: TRBV11-2; d_call: TRBD2; cdr3_nt: TGTGCCAGCAGCTTAGATTTATGGTCTAGCGGGGACTCGCAGTATTTT; cdr3_aa: CASSLDLWSSGDSQYF
j_call: TRBJ1-1; clone_size: few; v_call: TRBV4-1; d_call: NA; cdr3_nt: TGCGCCAGCAGCGAGGCCCTGAACACTGAAGCTTTCTTT; cdr3_aa: CASSEALNTEAFF
j_call: TRBJ1-1; clone_size: many; v_call: TRBV30; d_call: TRBD1; cdr3_nt: TGTGCCTGGAGTGTACGACAGGGTGGTAGGGCTGAAGCTTTCTTT; cdr3_aa: CAWSVRQGGRAEAFF
j_call: TRBJ2-7; clone_size: few; v_call: TRBV4-1; d_call: NA; cdr3_nt: TGCGCCAGCAGCCATTCGTCCGGGACTCCGGGCTTATACGAGCAGTACTTC; cdr3_aa: CASSHSSGTPGLYEQYF
j_call: TRBJ1-1; clone_size: NA; v_call: TRBV14; d_call: NA; cdr3_nt: TGTGCCAGCCGGACGAACATGAACACTGAAGCTTTCTTT; cdr3_aa: CASRTNMNTEAFF
j_call: TRBJ1-1; clone_size: many; v_call: TRBV6-2/TRBV6-3; d_call: NA; cdr3_nt: TGTGCCAGCAGTTACGGACAGAACACTGAAGCTTTCTTT; cdr3_aa: CASSYGQNTEAFF
j_call: TRBJ2-2; clone_size: many; v_call: TRBV7-2; d_call: TRBD1; cdr3_nt: TGTGCCAGCAGCAAGGACAGGGCCACCGGGGAGCTGTTTTTT; cdr3_aa: CASSKDRATGELFF
j_call: TRBJ2-5; clone_size: many; v_call: TRBV2; d_call: NA; cdr3_nt: TGTGCCAGCAGTGAGTGGGGCCTGGAGACCCAGTACTTC; cdr3_aa: CASSEWGLETQYF
j_call: TRBJ2-5; clone_size: many; v_call: TRBV6-5; d_call: TRBD2; cdr3_nt: TGTGCCAGCAGTTACGGCGGGGGGGAGACCCAGTACTTC; cdr3_aa: CASSYGGGETQYF
j_call: TRBJ2-3; clone_size: many; v_call: TRBV15; d_call: NA; cdr3_nt: TGTGCCACCAGCAGAAGCACAGATACGCAGTATTTT; cdr3_aa: CATSRSTDTQYF
j_call: TRBJ2-1; clone_size: NA; v_call: TRBV3-1; d_call: NA; cdr3_nt: TGTGCCAGCAGCCAAGTCGGGGGCGCCCGGCTTGAGCAGTTCTTC; cdr3_aa: CASSQVGGARLEQFF
j_call: TRBJ2-5; clone_size: many; v_call: TRBV28; d_call: NA; cdr3_nt: TGTGCCAGCAGAGCCCCCGTTGGGGGCGGCACAAGTACCCAGTACTTC; cdr3_aa: CASRAPVGGGTSTQYF
j_call: TRBJ2-5; clone_size: many; v_call: TRBV15; d_call: NA; cdr3_nt: TGTGCCACCAGCAGAGACAGGGTCCAAGAGACCCAGTACTTC; cdr3_aa: CATSRDRVQETQYF
j_call: TRBJ2-1; clone_size: NA; v_call: TRBV6-1; d_call: NA; cdr3_nt: TGTGCCAGCAAGCGACAGCATCATGGAGACTACAATGAGCAGTTCTTC; cdr3_aa: CASKRQHHGDYNEQFF
j_call: TRBJ2-1; clone_size: few; v_call: TRBV12-3/TRBV12-4; d_call: TRBD1; cdr3_nt: TGTGCCAGCAGGAAGACAGGGGGGTCCTACAATGAGCAGTTCTTC; cdr3_aa: CASRKTGGSYNEQFF
j_call: TRBJ1-2; clone_size: NA; v_call: TRBV30; d_call: NA; cdr3_nt: TGTGCCTGGAGTGTACGGCGTCAGTGGGACTATGGCTACACCTTC; cdr3_aa: CAWSVRRQWDYGYTF
j_call: TRBJ1-5; clone_size: many; v_call: TRBV20-1; d_call: NA; cdr3_nt: TGCAGTGCTAATCAGGGAAATCAGCCCCAGCATTTT; cdr3_aa: CSANQGNQPQHF
j_call: TRBJ2-5; clone_size: few; v_call: TRBV9; d_call: NA; cdr3_nt: TGTGCCAGCAGCGTAGCGGCGGGTCAAGAGACCCAGTACTTC; cdr3_aa: CASSVAAGQETQYF
j_call: TRBJ2-7; clone_size: NA; v_call: TRBV5-1; d_call: NA; cdr3_nt: TGCGCCAGCAGCTCTGACTCCCGCGAGCAGTACTTC; cdr3_aa: CASSSDSREQYF
j_call: TRBJ2-2; clone_size: few; v_call: TRBV12-3/TRBV12-4; d_call: NA; cdr3_nt: TGTGCCAGCAGTTTCGGTGACAGCAACACCGGGGAGCTGTTTTTT; cdr3_aa: CASSFGDSNTGELFF
j_call: TRBJ2-5; clone_size: many; v_call: TRBV6-5; d_call: TRBD2; cdr3_nt: TGTGCCAGCAGTTACGTAGCGGGGGGTGAGGAGACCCAGTACTTC; cdr3_aa: CASSYVAGGEETQYF
j_call: TRBJ1-4; clone_size: many; v_call: TRBV24-1; d_call: NA; cdr3_nt: TGTGCCACCAGTCGACAGGTCTTCCCCTGGGATGAAAAACTGTTTTTT; cdr3_aa: CATSRQVFPWDEKLFF
j_call: TRBJ2-3; clone_size: NA; v_call: TRBV7-2; d_call: TRBD2; cdr3_nt: TGTGCCAGCAGCGCCCGACTAGCGGGGGGCCCCACAGATACGCAGTATTTT; cdr3_aa: CASSARLAGGPTDTQYF
j_call: TRBJ1-2; clone_size: many; v_call: TRBV20-1; d_call: TRBD1; cdr3_nt: TGCAGTGCTAGAGGGGTCGTGGGACAGGGTCGCGGCTACACCTTC; cdr3_aa: CSARGVVGQGRGYTF
j_call: TRBJ2-7; clone_size: few; v_call: TRBV10-3; d_call: TRBD2; cdr3_nt: TGTGCCATCAGTGGGATAGCGGGGAGCCCCTCCTACGAGCAGTACTTC; cdr3_aa: CAISGIAGSPSYEQYF
j_call: TRBJ2-3; clone_size: NA; v_call: TRBV7-9; d_call: TRBD2; cdr3_nt: TGTGCCAGCAGACTCACTAGCGGGGGGATCACAGATACGCAGTATTTT; cdr3_aa: CASRLTSGGITDTQYF
j_call: TRBJ1-1; clone_size: NA; v_call: TRBV20-1; d_call: NA; cdr3_nt: TGCAGTGCTAGAACAGGTGGCAACACTGAAGCTTTCTTT; cdr3_aa: CSARTGGNTEAFF
j_call: TRBJ2-2; clone_size: NA; v_call: TRBV7-9; d_call: TRBD1; cdr3_nt: TGTGCCAGCAGCTCCAGGGGGACCGGGGAGCTGTTTTTT; cdr3_aa: CASSSRGTGELFF
j_call: TRBJ2-1; clone_size: NA; v_call: TRBV18; d_call: TRBD2; cdr3_nt: TGTGCCAGCTCACCGCGACTAGCGGGGCAACCCTACAATGAGCAGTTCTTC; cdr3_aa: CASSPRLAGQPYNEQFF
j_call: TRBJ2-5; clone_size: NA; v_call: TRBV7-2; d_call: NA; cdr3_nt: TGTGCCAGCAGCGCCCATCAAGAGACCCAGTACTTC; cdr3_aa: CASSAHQETQYF
j_call: TRBJ2-5; clone_size: NA; v_call: TRBV12-3/TRBV12-4; d_call: NA; cdr3_nt: TGTGCCAGCAGTACCCTAGAGACCCAGTACTTC; cdr3_aa: CASSTLETQYF
j_call: TRBJ1-2; clone_size: few; v_call: TRBV28; d_call: NA; cdr3_nt: TGTGCCAGCAGTTTGGGATACTATGGCTACACCTTC; cdr3_aa: CASSLGYYGYTF